A selection of T cell receptor beta chains follows, all from one sample in a study of CD8+ T cells in alopecia areata. Clones were read by immunoSEQ multiplex PCR, and TCRdb kept only the in-frame ones, dropping some. The data show nearly 95,000 clones, about 71% seen once. Source: CD8+ T cells sorted from blood, taken at week 44, from a patient treated with tofacitinib. The source is a human donor with alopecia areata. Each CDR3 is given with its conserved first and last residue. Fields, in order: CDR3 protein, CDR3 DNA, J gene, CDR3 length, V gene, D gene, clone size. The D gene is left open where the match is weak. Clone size is shown for a subset of rows, as once, few, many or a class of expanded clone.

CDR3 protein: CASSLDRGTGYTF
CDR3 DNA: TGCGCCAGCAGCTTGGACAGGGGAACTGGCTACACCTTC
J gene: TRBJ1-2
CDR3 length: 13
V gene: TRBV5-1
D gene: TRBD1
clone size: -

CDR3 protein: CATSRVGGPETQYF
CDR3 DNA: TGTGCCACCAGCAGAGTCGGGGGGCCAGAGACCCAGTACTTC
J gene: TRBJ2-5
CDR3 length: 14
V gene: TRBV15
D gene: -
clone size: -

CDR3 protein: CATSPDEGTETLHF
CDR3 DNA: TGTGCCACCAGCCCTGATGAGGGGACAGAGACCCTCCACTTT
J gene: TRBJ1-6
CDR3 length: 14
V gene: TRBV15
D gene: TRBD1
clone size: -

CDR3 protein: CAWSEGVGEQYF
CDR3 DNA: TGTGCCTGGAGTGAGGGGGTAGGCGAGCAGTACTTC
J gene: TRBJ2-7
CDR3 length: 12
V gene: TRBV30
D gene: -
clone size: -

CDR3 protein: CSVEVIGVASYNEQFF
CDR3 DNA: TGCAGCGTTGAAGTTATAGGGGTTGCCTCCTACAATGAGCAGTTCTTC
J gene: TRBJ2-1
CDR3 length: 16
V gene: TRBV29-1
D gene: -
clone size: -

CDR3 protein: CASSEDTSGGSEQYF
CDR3 DNA: TGTGCCAGCAGTGAAGACACTAGCGGGGGGTCCGAGCAGTACTTC
J gene: TRBJ2-7
CDR3 length: 15
V gene: TRBV7-2
D gene: TRBD2
clone size: -

CDR3 protein: CASSSPPGGWYGYTF
CDR3 DNA: TGTGCCAGCAGTTCCCCCCCAGGGGGCTGGTATGGCTACACCTTC
J gene: TRBJ1-2
CDR3 length: 15
V gene: TRBV6-5
D gene: TRBD1
clone size: -

CDR3 protein: CASSQSINEQFF
CDR3 DNA: TGTGCCAGCAGCCAAAGTATCAATGAGCAGTTCTTC
J gene: TRBJ2-1
CDR3 length: 12
V gene: TRBV7-6
D gene: -
clone size: few

CDR3 protein: CASSRLGGGAGETQYF
CDR3 DNA: TGTGCCAGCAGCCGGTTAGGCGGGGGGGCCGGGGAGACCCAGTACTTC
J gene: TRBJ2-5
CDR3 length: 16
V gene: TRBV11-2
D gene: TRBD2
clone size: -

CDR3 protein: CASSLGTGSYEQYF
CDR3 DNA: TGTGCCAGCAGCTTAGGGACAGGGTCCTACGAGCAGTACTTC
J gene: TRBJ2-7
CDR3 length: 14
V gene: TRBV7-2
D gene: TRBD1
clone size: -

CDR3 protein: CSVEDRQGGYTF
CDR3 DNA: TGCAGCGTTGAAGATCGACAGGGAGGCTACACCTTC
J gene: TRBJ1-2
CDR3 length: 12
V gene: TRBV29-1
D gene: TRBD1
clone size: -

CDR3 protein: CASSYSLGEGYTEAFF
CDR3 DNA: TGTGCCAGCAGTTACTCACTAGGGGAGGGCTACACTGAAGCTTTCTTT
J gene: TRBJ1-1
CDR3 length: 16
V gene: TRBV6-5
D gene: -
clone size: -

CDR3 protein: CASSFDRGETQYF
CDR3 DNA: TGTGCCAGCAGCTTTGACAGGGGAGAGACCCAGTACTTC
J gene: TRBJ2-5
CDR3 length: 13
V gene: TRBV13
D gene: TRBD1
clone size: few

CDR3 protein: CASSRSIGASSYEQYF
CDR3 DNA: TGCGCCAGCAGCCGATCCATAGGGGCCTCCTCCTACGAGCAGTACTTC
J gene: TRBJ2-7
CDR3 length: 16
V gene: TRBV4-3
D gene: -
clone size: -

CDR3 protein: CASSVSGVHEQFF
CDR3 DNA: TGTGCCAGCAGCGTATCTGGGGTCCATGAGCAGTTCTTC
J gene: TRBJ2-1
CDR3 length: 13
V gene: TRBV9
D gene: -
clone size: -

CDR3 protein: CASSGLDQTVANTEAFF
CDR3 DNA: TGTGCCAGCAGTGGTTTGGACCAAACTGTGGCGAACACTGAAGCTTTCTTT
J gene: TRBJ1-1
CDR3 length: 17
V gene: TRBV25-1
D gene: -
clone size: once

CDR3 protein: CSVEENRGQGNTEAFF
CDR3 DNA: TGCAGCGTTGAAGAAAACAGGGGACAGGGTAACACTGAAGCTTTCTTT
J gene: TRBJ1-1
CDR3 length: 16
V gene: TRBV29-1
D gene: TRBD1
clone size: few

CDR3 protein: CASSPGGAAQETQYF
CDR3 DNA: TGTGCCAGCAGCCCAGGGGGTGCCGCTCAAGAGACCCAGTACTTC
J gene: TRBJ2-5
CDR3 length: 15
V gene: TRBV11-2
D gene: TRBD1
clone size: -

CDR3 protein: CASSAPGGRNNEQFF
CDR3 DNA: TGTGCCAGCAGCGCCCCAGGGGGCCGAAACAATGAGCAGTTCTTC
J gene: TRBJ2-1
CDR3 length: 15
V gene: TRBV7-9
D gene: TRBD1
clone size: -

CDR3 protein: CASSLFPGTGSHGYTF
CDR3 DNA: TGTGCCAGCAGTTTATTCCCTGGGACAGGGAGTCATGGCTACACCTTC
J gene: TRBJ1-2
CDR3 length: 16
V gene: TRBV28
D gene: TRBD1
clone size: -

CDR3 protein: CARSLTTGDYGYTF
CDR3 DNA: TGTGCCAGAAGCCTCACGACAGGGGACTATGGCTACACCTTC
J gene: TRBJ1-2
CDR3 length: 14
V gene: TRBV2
D gene: TRBD1
clone size: -

CDR3 protein: CASSLGQSTDTQYF
CDR3 DNA: TGCGCCAGCAGCTTGGGTCAGAGCACAGATACGCAGTATTTT
J gene: TRBJ2-3
CDR3 length: 14
V gene: TRBV5-1
D gene: -
clone size: -

CDR3 protein: CASSPSGSQETQYF
CDR3 DNA: TGTGCCAGCAGCCCTAGCGGCTCCCAAGAGACCCAGTACTTC
J gene: TRBJ2-5
CDR3 length: 14
V gene: TRBV7-6
D gene: TRBD2
clone size: -

CDR3 protein: CASSDRQGEISEQYF
CDR3 DNA: TGTGCCAGCAGCGATCGACAGGGGGAAATATCCGAGCAGTACTTC
J gene: TRBJ2-7
CDR3 length: 15
V gene: TRBV7-9
D gene: TRBD1
clone size: -

CDR3 protein: CAISESKDGRRGYEQYF
CDR3 DNA: TGTGCCATCAGTGAGTCGAAGGACGGACGGCGGGGCTACGAGCAGTACTTC
J gene: TRBJ2-7
CDR3 length: 17
V gene: TRBV10-3
D gene: -
clone size: -

CDR3 protein: CASSPGTGHSPWETQYF
CDR3 DNA: TGTGCCAGCAGTCCCGGGACAGGGCACTCTCCATGGGAGACCCAGTACTTC
J gene: TRBJ2-5
CDR3 length: 17
V gene: TRBV25-1
D gene: TRBD1
clone size: -

CDR3 protein: CASSPGLEGHEQFF
CDR3 DNA: TGTGCCAGCAGCCCGGGACTAGAGGGACATGAGCAGTTCTTC
J gene: TRBJ2-1
CDR3 length: 14
V gene: TRBV7-2
D gene: TRBD2
clone size: -

CDR3 protein: CASSLTRTGPGSPLHF
CDR3 DNA: TGTGCCAGCAGCTTAACCCGGACAGGGCCAGGTTCACCCCTCCACTTT
J gene: TRBJ1-6
CDR3 length: 16
V gene: TRBV7-6
D gene: TRBD1
clone size: -

CDR3 protein: CASSTRISGGQGKNIQYF
CDR3 DNA: TGTGCCAGTAGTACACGTATTAGCGGGGGGCAGGGCAAAAACATTCAGTACTTC
J gene: TRBJ2-4
CDR3 length: 18
V gene: TRBV19
D gene: TRBD2
clone size: -

CDR3 protein: CASSIGSGDINEQFF
CDR3 DNA: TGTGCCAGTAGTATAGGAAGCGGGGATATCAATGAGCAGTTCTTC
J gene: TRBJ2-1
CDR3 length: 15
V gene: TRBV19
D gene: TRBD2
clone size: -

CDR3 protein: CASSFTGKIDGYTF
CDR3 DNA: TGCGCCAGCAGCTTCACAGGGAAGATCGATGGCTACACCTTC
J gene: TRBJ1-2
CDR3 length: 14
V gene: TRBV5-1
D gene: -
clone size: -

CDR3 protein: CASSVAGNQPQHF
CDR3 DNA: TGTGCCAGCAGCGTAGCCGGCAATCAGCCCCAGCATTTT
J gene: TRBJ1-5
CDR3 length: 13
V gene: TRBV9
D gene: -
clone size: once

CDR3 protein: CASSQGRARASLTEAFF
CDR3 DNA: TGCGCCAGCAGTCAAGGTAGAGCCAGGGCAAGTCTCACTGAAGCTTTCTTT
J gene: TRBJ1-1
CDR3 length: 17
V gene: TRBV4-3
D gene: -
clone size: -

CDR3 protein: CSVRQNNEQFF
CDR3 DNA: TGCAGCGTCCGACAGAACAATGAGCAGTTCTTC
J gene: TRBJ2-1
CDR3 length: 11
V gene: TRBV29-1
D gene: -
clone size: many

CDR3 protein: CASSQNRATDTEAFF
CDR3 DNA: TGTGCCAGCAGCCAGAACAGGGCTACGGACACTGAAGCTTTCTTT
J gene: TRBJ1-1
CDR3 length: 15
V gene: TRBV27
D gene: -
clone size: -

CDR3 protein: CASSLDTQYF
CDR3 DNA: TGTGCCAGCAGCTTAGACACCCAGTACTTC
J gene: TRBJ2-5
CDR3 length: 10
V gene: TRBV7-3
D gene: -
clone size: few

CDR3 protein: CSVVGGSEAFF
CDR3 DNA: TGCAGCGTTGTGGGGGGCTCTGAAGCTTTCTTT
J gene: TRBJ1-1
CDR3 length: 11
V gene: TRBV29-1
D gene: -
clone size: few

CDR3 protein: CASSPLAEGEAFF
CDR3 DNA: TGTGCCAGTAGTCCCCTTGCGGAGGGTGAAGCTTTCTTT
J gene: TRBJ1-1
CDR3 length: 13
V gene: TRBV19
D gene: -
clone size: -

CDR3 protein: CASSLSPGLGTEAFF
CDR3 DNA: TGTGCCAGCAGTTTATCGCCAGGACTGGGCACTGAAGCTTTCTTT
J gene: TRBJ1-1
CDR3 length: 15
V gene: TRBV27
D gene: -
clone size: -

CDR3 protein: CASSVRVPEAFF
CDR3 DNA: TGTGCCAGCAGTGTGAGGGTCCCTGAAGCTTTCTTT
J gene: TRBJ1-1
CDR3 length: 12
V gene: TRBV6-6
D gene: -
clone size: few

CDR3 protein: CSVEGGTEETQYF
CDR3 DNA: TGCAGCGTTGAAGGTGGGACAGAAGAGACCCAGTACTTC
J gene: TRBJ2-5
CDR3 length: 13
V gene: TRBV29-1
D gene: TRBD1
clone size: -

CDR3 protein: CASSLAGLAGFSNTGELFF
CDR3 DNA: TGTGCCAGCAGCTTAGCTGGACTAGCGGGGTTTTCGAACACCGGGGAGCTGTTTTTT
J gene: TRBJ2-2
CDR3 length: 19
V gene: TRBV11-2
D gene: TRBD2
clone size: -

CDR3 protein: CASSPRTGGINQPQHF
CDR3 DNA: TGTGCCAGCAGTCCAAGAACAGGAGGCATAAATCAGCCCCAGCATTTT
J gene: TRBJ1-5
CDR3 length: 16
V gene: TRBV27
D gene: -
clone size: -

CDR3 protein: CASSFPGAGTGELFF
CDR3 DNA: TGTGCCAGCAGCTTTCCGGGGGCAGGGACCGGGGAGCTGTTTTTT
J gene: TRBJ2-2
CDR3 length: 15
V gene: TRBV5-6
D gene: -
clone size: -

CDR3 protein: CATSSESPGQGNYEQYF
CDR3 DNA: TGTGCCACCAGCAGTGAAAGCCCGGGACAGGGGAACTACGAGCAGTACTTC
J gene: TRBJ2-7
CDR3 length: 17
V gene: TRBV15
D gene: TRBD1
clone size: few

CDR3 protein: CSVDGGVLNEQFF
CDR3 DNA: TGCAGCGTTGACGGGGGAGTTTTAAATGAGCAGTTCTTC
J gene: TRBJ2-1
CDR3 length: 13
V gene: TRBV29-1
D gene: -
clone size: few

CDR3 protein: CASSPTRTGANEKLFF
CDR3 DNA: TGTGCCAGCAGCCCGACACGGACAGGGGCTAATGAAAAACTGTTTTTT
J gene: TRBJ1-4
CDR3 length: 16
V gene: TRBV7-8
D gene: TRBD1
clone size: -

CDR3 protein: CAWSVPPEGQANYGYTF
CDR3 DNA: TGTGCCTGGAGTGTACCGCCCGAGGGACAGGCAAACTATGGCTACACCTTC
J gene: TRBJ1-2
CDR3 length: 17
V gene: TRBV30
D gene: TRBD1
clone size: once

CDR3 protein: CASSRRQGPDTQYF
CDR3 DNA: TGTGCCAGCAGCCGAAGACAGGGACCAGATACGCAGTATTTT
J gene: TRBJ2-3
CDR3 length: 14
V gene: TRBV13
D gene: TRBD1
clone size: -

CDR3 protein: CSVLVDTGYTF
CDR3 DNA: TGCAGCGTTCTCGTTGACACGGGCTACACCTTC
J gene: TRBJ1-2
CDR3 length: 11
V gene: TRBV29-1
D gene: -
clone size: -

CDR3 protein: CASSQGSRGTGELFF
CDR3 DNA: TGCGCCAGCAGCCAAGGGTCGAGGGGCACCGGGGAGCTGTTTTTT
J gene: TRBJ2-2
CDR3 length: 15
V gene: TRBV4-3
D gene: -
clone size: -

CDR3 protein: CAWSENEQFF
CDR3 DNA: TGTGCCTGGAGTGAGAATGAGCAGTTCTTC
J gene: TRBJ2-1
CDR3 length: 10
V gene: TRBV30
D gene: -
clone size: -

CDR3 protein: CAWSDGYTDTQYF
CDR3 DNA: TGTGCCTGGAGTGATGGGTACACAGATACGCAGTATTTT
J gene: TRBJ2-3
CDR3 length: 13
V gene: TRBV30
D gene: -
clone size: -

CDR3 protein: CASSPNGDTQYF
CDR3 DNA: TGTGCCAGCAGCCCCAACGGGGATACGCAGTATTTT
J gene: TRBJ2-3
CDR3 length: 12
V gene: TRBV7-2
D gene: -
clone size: once